This T cell receptor beta chain appears in the sequencing data of a study of glioma-infiltrating T cells. Study-wide findings and caveats: CDR3 overlap between tissue and blood was very small. Tissue-blood divergence was below expectation in non-neoplastic patients, above in gliomas.

The table lists this clonotype with many counts. Its antigen is currently unknown. Amplification of TCR alpha and beta CDR3 regions from RNA used iRepertoire nested multiplex PCR. One-step reverse transcription and amplification started from around 100-400 ng of tissue mRNA or PBMC total RNA. Via MiXCR, TCRdb re-called the multiplex PCR reads, giving one row per CDR3 protein. The sample shows about 130,000 distinct CDR3 sequences, around 25% of them seen only once. V was cut by 4 bases and J by 0 bases, with 11 bases left in between. Germline CDR1 reads DFQATT; CDR2 reads SNEGSKA (reference sequence). The CDR3 is made up of 14 amino acids.

The sample was glioma tissue, nonneoplastic brain tissue, or PBMCs (not recorded which). The receptor was isolated from a human donor with low-grade glioma or glioblastoma, undergoing nonglioma brain surgery, or in good health (not recorded which). The rearrangement uses TRBV20-1 and TRBJ2-3; D unclear. The DNA of the CDR3 is TGCAGTGCTACCCCCTTTCCTAGCACAGATACGCAGTATTTT. Translating gives CSATPFPSTDTQYF.